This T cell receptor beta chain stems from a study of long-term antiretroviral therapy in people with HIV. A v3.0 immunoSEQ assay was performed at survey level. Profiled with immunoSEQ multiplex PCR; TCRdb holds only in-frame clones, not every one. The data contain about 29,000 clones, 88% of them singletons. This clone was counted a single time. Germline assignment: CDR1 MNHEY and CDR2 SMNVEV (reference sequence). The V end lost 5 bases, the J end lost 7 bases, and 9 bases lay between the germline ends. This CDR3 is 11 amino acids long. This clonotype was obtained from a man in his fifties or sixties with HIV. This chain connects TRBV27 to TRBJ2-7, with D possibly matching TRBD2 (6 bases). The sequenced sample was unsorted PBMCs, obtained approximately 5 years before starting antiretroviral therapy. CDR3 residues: CASSNSGEQYF. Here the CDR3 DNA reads TGTGCCAGCAGTAACAGCGGGGAGCAGTACTTC.